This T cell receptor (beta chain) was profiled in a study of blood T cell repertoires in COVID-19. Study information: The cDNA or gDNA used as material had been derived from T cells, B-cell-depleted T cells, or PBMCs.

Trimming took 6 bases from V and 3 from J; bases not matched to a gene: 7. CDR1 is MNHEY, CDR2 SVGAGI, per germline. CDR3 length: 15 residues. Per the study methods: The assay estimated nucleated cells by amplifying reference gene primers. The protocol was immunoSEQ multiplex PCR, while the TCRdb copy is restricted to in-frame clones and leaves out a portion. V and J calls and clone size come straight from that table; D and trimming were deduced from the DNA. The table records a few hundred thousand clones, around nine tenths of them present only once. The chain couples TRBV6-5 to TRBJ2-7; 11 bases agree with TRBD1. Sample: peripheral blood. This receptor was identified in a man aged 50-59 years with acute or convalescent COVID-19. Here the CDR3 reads CASRPGTGGVYEQYF. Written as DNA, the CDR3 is TGTGCCAGCAGGCCCGGGACAGGGGGTGTCTACGAGCAGTACTTC.